This T cell receptor (beta chain) was documented in a study of shared clonotypes between healthy human individuals. The protocol was immunoSEQ multiplex PCR, while the TCRdb copy is restricted to in-frame clones and leaves out a portion. The repertoire consists of a few million clones, with roughly 92% occurring once and the leading ten covering roughly 0.14%. Study-level points and caveats: Memory subsets had estimated richness that was generally smaller than that of naive subsets. When compared with the clonotypes that were shared by all four sorted-subset donors, the non-shared clonotypes turned out to have lower generation probabilities.

As for this clone: The antigen remains undetermined.

V lost 7 bases and J 0 bases, leaving 16 bases between the germline ends. This CDR3 comprises 15 residues. CDR1 is SGHRS and CDR2 is YFSETQ in the germline V gene. Sequencing used naive CD4+ T cells sorted from blood. Subset here: CD45RA+ positively selected. The TCR sequence derives from a man aged 18-30 years in good health. V and J are TRBV5-1 and TRBJ2-5, with a weak D call TRBD1 (6 bases). The CDR3 DNA reads as TGCGCCAGCGGCGAACCGAACAGGGACCAAGAGACCCAGTACTTC. Its translation is CASGEPNRDQETQYF.